This TCR beta chain appears in the sequencing data of a study of brain T cells in children with intractable seizures. General study results and limits: Patients' HCMV serostatus was unknown; virus specificity rests on CDR3 similarity alone.

This CDR3 has 15 amino acids. Unmatched junction bases numbered 5, after V lost 4 bases and J lost 6 bases. The V gene's germline CDR1 is SGHNT and CDR2 YYREEE (reference sequence). Using immunoSEQ multiplex PCR, the repertoire was profiled, and TCRdb retains in-frame clones only, with some absent. Among about 80,000 clones listed, under 95% were seen once. The sequenced cases were selected for having the highest brain T cell transcript signatures. As for this clone: Its target is unknown.

The specimen comprised peripheral blood, sampled at surgery. The sequence was collected from a girl aged 2 to 9 with Rasmussen encephalitis and intractable seizures. The V and J genes are TRBV5-4 and TRBJ2-1; 12 nucleotides agree with TRBD2. CDR3 region: CASSALAGGLNEQFF. The CDR3 region has the DNA TGTGCCAGCAGCGCCCTAGCGGGGGGGCTCAATGAGCAGTTCTTC.